Shown below are 2 T cell receptor beta chains from a single sample sequenced in a study of CD4 T cells in relation to SARS-CoV-2 and coronaviruses. Produced via immunoSEQ multiplex PCR; TCRdb's table is partial and in-frame only. The sample lists roughly 43,000 clones, over 75% occurring once. These receptors lack a known antigen. Material for sequencing was naive CD4+ T cells from PBMCs, cultured in vitro. The subset is: naive CD4+ T cells isolated by negative enrichment. These TCRs come from an adult with COVID-19.

The V and J genes are TRBV7-8 and TRBJ2-1; 9 bases are shared with TRBD2. V lost 5 bases to trimming and J lost 5 bases; unmatched junction nucleotides: 7. The CDR3 is 15 amino acids. Germline values: CDR1 SGHVS, CDR2 FQNEAQ. The DNA of the CDR3 is TGTGCCAGCAGCATCAGACTAGCGGTTAACAATGAGCAGTTCTTC. Its translation: CASSIRLAVNNEQFF.

J is TRBJ2-7 and V is TRBV2; D possibly uses TRBD1 or TRBD2 (5 bases each). Trimming stripped 6 bases from V and 4 bases from J, with 13 bases between. Germline V gives CDR1 SNHLY, CDR2 FYNNEI. The CDR3 has 13 residues. CDR3 coding DNA: TGTGCCAGCAGGAGTCGGGACCTATACGAGCAGTACTTC. Translated: CASRSRDLYEQYF.